Listed below are T cell receptor beta chains from one sample, sequenced in a study of CD8+CD57+ T cells in acquired aplastic anemia. TCRdb reanalysed the reads using MiXCR and keeps one entry per CDR3 protein. This table holds around 190,000 distinct CDR3 sequences, around 50% found once. The specimen was sorted CD4+, CD8+, or CD8+CD57+ T cells (not recorded which) from PBMCs. Receptors were obtained from a human donor with aplastic anemia. CDR3s include the opening cysteine and the closing phenylalanine or tryptophan. D genes are given only for firm matches. Clone size is not always given. Where it is, it says once, few, many or a class for expanded clones.

j_gene | abundance | v_gene | d_gene | CDR3nt | CDR3aa
TRBJ2-3 | NA | TRBV2 | TRBD1 | TGTGCCAGCAGTGAGACCGGGACAGGCACAGATACGCAGTATTTT | CASSETGTGTDTQYF
TRBJ2-1 | NA | TRBV6-1 | NA | TGTGCCAGCAGCCCCACAGAAAACAATGAGCAGTTCTTC | CASSPTENNEQFF
TRBJ2-5 | many | TRBV7-6 | NA | TGTGCCAGCAGCTCCCGAGGAGGGCTTTCCGGGGAGACCCAGTACTTC | CASSSRGGLSGETQYF
TRBJ2-2 | NA | TRBV29-1 | TRBD2 | TGCAGCGTTGAAGGATTTTGGGGGGGTGCGAACACCGGGGAGCTGTTTTTT | CSVEGFWGGANTGELFF
TRBJ1-4 | few | TRBV19 | NA | TGTGCCACCTCAAACGATGGGTGGGCTAATGAAAAACTGTTTTTT | CATSNDGWANEKLFF
TRBJ2-5 | NA | TRBV6-1 | NA | TGTGCCAGCAGCGCACTTAGTTTGAGCGAGACCCAGTACTTC | CASSALSLSETQYF
TRBJ2-5 | many | TRBV2 | NA | TGTGCCAGCAGTAAGTTAGAGACCCAGTACTTC | CASSKLETQYF
TRBJ2-1 | few | TRBV4-2 | TRBD2 | TGTGCCAGCAGCCAATACTCCGGGAGCGGGGGGTACAATGAGCAGTTCTTC | CASSQYSGSGGYNEQFF
TRBJ1-6 | NA | TRBV10-3 | NA | TGTGCCATCAGTGAGTCGCAGGGCAATAATTCACCCCTCCACTTT | CAISESQGNNSPLHF
TRBJ2-5 | NA | TRBV5-5 | NA | TGTGCCAGCAGCTTGCTTACAGGGATTGAGACCCAGTACTTC | CASSLLTGIETQYF
TRBJ1-1 | NA | TRBV25-1 | NA | TGTGCTAGAAGGGACACTGAAGCTTTCTTT | CARRDTEAFF
TRBJ2-3 | NA | TRBV5-6 | NA | TGTGCCAGCAGCTTGGCGACGCAGGGGGGTGATACGCAGTATTTT | CASSLATQGGDTQYF
TRBJ1-6 | NA | TRBV10-3 | NA | TGTGCCATCAGTGAAAGGCCCGGGGAGAATTCACCCCTCCACTTT | CAISERPGENSPLHF
TRBJ2-7 | NA | TRBV7-7 | TRBD2 | TGTGCTAGCAGCTCTGCCGGGACTAGCGGACCCTACGAGCAGTACTTC | CASSSAGTSGPYEQYF
TRBJ1-2 | few | TRBV7-6 | TRBD1 | TGTGCCAGCAGCTTAGAGGAGACAGGGGGCAATGGCTACACCTTC | CASSLEETGGNGYTF
TRBJ2-7 | few | TRBV18 | NA | TGTGCCAGCTCACTGGACACTGGTGGGGAGCAGTACTTC | CASSLDTGGEQYF
TRBJ2-1 | NA | TRBV4-2 | NA | TGTGCCAGCAGCCGCGCCTCTATGGATGAGCAGTTCTTC | CASSRASMDEQFF
TRBJ1-3 | NA | TRBV20-1 | NA | TGCAGTGCTTCCCCCCAGGAGTTCTCTGGAAACACCATATATTTT | CSASPQEFSGNTIYF
TRBJ1-2 | NA | TRBV20-1 | TRBD1 | TGCAGTGCGACAGGGGCTTTGTATGGCTACACCTTC | CSATGALYGYTF
TRBJ2-1 | NA | TRBV18 | NA | TGTGCCAGCTCACCACCGTACAGGGAAAATGAGCAGTTCTTC | CASSPPYRENEQFF
TRBJ1-1 | NA | TRBV25-1 | TRBD1 | TGTGCCAGCAGTGCCCGGGACAGGGGGATGAACACTGAAGCCTTCTTT | CASSARDRGMNTEAFF
TRBJ2-7 | NA | TRBV7-8 | NA | TGTGCCAGCAGCTTTCCAGGTGTGTACGAGCAGTACTTC | CASSFPGVYEQYF
TRBJ2-7 | many | TRBV5-6 | TRBD1 | TGTGCCAGCAGCTGGGACAGGGGAGGGTACGAGCAGTACTTC | CASSWDRGGYEQYF
TRBJ1-5 | few | TRBV25-1 | TRBD1 | TGTGCCAGCAGTTTAAACAGGGGGTTATATCCCCAGCATTTT | CASSLNRGLYPQHF
TRBJ1-6 | many | TRBV3-1 | NA | TGTGCCAGCAGCCCAGGACAGAATAATTCACCCCTCCACTTT | CASSPGQNNSPLHF
TRBJ2-3 | NA | TRBV20-1 | TRBD2 | TGCAGTGGATACCGGGAGGAAGGAGATACGCAGTATTTT | CSGYREEGDTQYF
TRBJ1-2 | NA | TRBV2 | NA | TGTGCCGGCAGTGAGGCGCGGGGAACCTATGGCTACACCTTC | CAGSEARGTYGYTF
TRBJ2-5 | NA | TRBV10-3 | NA | TGTGCCATCAGGATTTCGATGCAAGAGACCCAGTACTTC | CAIRISMQETQYF
TRBJ1-5 | NA | TRBV11-2 | NA | TGTGCCAGCAGCCCCCGGTCGGGTCAGCCCCAGCATTTT | CASSPRSGQPQHF
TRBJ1-4 | NA | TRBV30 | NA | TGTGCCTGGAGTCGTCCGGACCGGGGAAAACTGTTTTTT | CAWSRPDRGKLFF
TRBJ2-7 | NA | TRBV2 | TRBD1 | TGTGCCAGCAGTTACGCCGGACAGGCGCCCTACGAGCAGTACTTC | CASSYAGQAPYEQYF
TRBJ2-7 | NA | TRBV11-2 | NA | TGTGCCAGCAGCTTAACCGACTCCTACGAGCAGTACTTC | CASSLTDSYEQYF
TRBJ2-1 | NA | TRBV20-1 | TRBD1 | TGCAGTGCCGTATCGGGACAGGGGTCCTACAATGAGCAGTTCTTC | CSAVSGQGSYNEQFF
TRBJ1-6 | many | TRBV5-4 | NA | TGTGCCAGCAGCTTAAACCAAGAGGCGGCAAATAATTCACCCCTCCACTTT | CASSLNQEAANNSPLHF
TRBJ2-3 | many | TRBV5-1 | TRBD2 | TGCGCCAGCAGCTTGGGGCGAGCGGGGGGCACAGATACGCAGTATTTT | CASSLGRAGGTDTQYF
TRBJ1-3 | many | TRBV9 | NA | TGTGCCAGCAGCGTAGATGTCTCTGGAAACACCATATATTTT | CASSVDVSGNTIYF
TRBJ1-3 | many | TRBV6-1 | TRBD1 | TGTGCCAGCAGCCAGACGTGGACAGGGGGAAACACCATATATTTT | CASSQTWTGGNTIYF
TRBJ2-1 | NA | TRBV11-1 | NA | TGTGCCAGCAGCCGACAAGGTAGTGATGGTGAGCAGTTCTTC | CASSRQGSDGEQFF
TRBJ2-7 | NA | TRBV30 | NA | TGTGCCTGGAGTGTAGGGGGGTCAGGCTACGAGCAGTACTTC | CAWSVGGSGYEQYF
TRBJ2-2 | few | TRBV3-1 | TRBD2 | TGTGCCAGCAGCCAGGCACTAGCGACCGGGGAGCTGTTTTTT | CASSQALATGELFF
TRBJ1-1 | NA | TRBV7-8 | NA | TGTGCCAGCAGCTTTCCTGGACTCAACACTGAAGCTTTCTTT | CASSFPGLNTEAFF
TRBJ1-5 | NA | TRBV2 | NA | TGTGCCAGCAGTCGCTCTCGGGGCAATCAGCCCCAGCATTTT | CASSRSRGNQPQHF
TRBJ1-1 | many | TRBV6-2/TRBV6-3 | TRBD1 | TGTGCCAGCAGCCGGACAGGGGAGAACACTGAAGCTTTCTTT | CASSRTGENTEAFF
TRBJ2-1 | NA | TRBV15 | TRBD1 | TGTGCCACGTGCCCCGGGACAGGGGCATATGAGCAGTTCTTC | CATCPGTGAYEQFF
TRBJ2-7 | NA | TRBV5-8 | NA | TGTGCCAGCAGCCCCCAGGTAGGAAGTTACGAGCAGTACTTC | CASSPQVGSYEQYF
TRBJ2-3 | many | TRBV2 | TRBD2 | TGTGCCAGCAGTGATTGGACTAGCGGACCTAGCACAGATACGCAGTATTTT | CASSDWTSGPSTDTQYF
TRBJ1-2 | many | TRBV7-9 | NA | TGTGCCAGCAGCCAACCAACCCGGGACATCTATGGCTACACCTTC | CASSQPTRDIYGYTF